This T cell receptor beta chain stems from a study of CD8 T cells in ankylosing spondylitis. Turning to this clonotype: Its matching antigen is unknown.

Quantitative molecular-barcoded 5'-RACE generated the TCR beta libraries. TCRdb ran MiXCR on the 5' RACE reads and lists one entry per CDR3 protein. This sample has more than 400,000 distinct CDR3 sequences, with over 4% found just once. Study outcomes and limitations: The authors reported significant enrichment of disease-linked clones in matched ankylosing spondylitis synovial fluid. Characteristic of ankylosing spondylitis blood, it appeared, was a TCR beta motif comprising several highly homologous variants. Earlier studies detected some motif variants in reactive arthritis synovial fluid and blood.

The CDR3 loop spans 18 amino acids. V shed 2 bases and J 2 bases; nucleotides not matched to a gene: 13. Germline lookup yields CDR1 MNHEY and CDR2 SVGEGT. This chain uses TRBV6-2 or TRBV6-3 with TRBJ2-3; 7 bases fit TRBD2. This TCR derives from a male donor with ankylosing spondylitis. Sequenced material: blood, either unsorted or a sorted T cell fraction (not recorded which). The CDR3 is CASSYPSRVLADTDTQYF. The CDR3 DNA is TGTGCCAGCAGTTACCCATCCCGGGTGCTAGCGGACACAGATACGCAGTATTTT.